Listed here are 29 T cell receptor beta chains from one sample, sequenced in a study of a mutant IDH1 vaccine in newly diagnosed glioma. Noted time point: week 47, end of study. Every vaccination contained 300 ug of the mutant IDH1 20-mer peptide and was paired with topical imiquimod. Clones were sequenced by immunoSEQ multiplex PCR, and TCRdb holds only the in-frame ones, with some missing. Of roughly 86,000 clones in the sample, about 81% were seen once. For these TCRs, the target antigens are not known. The sample in question was PBMCs, obtained from a glioma patient whose treatment included an IDH1 peptide vaccine. The receptors were gathered from a middle-aged man with glioma.

This rearrangement joins TRBV10-2 to TRBJ2-1; 10 bases agree with TRBD2. Germline CDR1 WSHSY, CDR2 SAAADI. Germline trimming cut 10 bases from V and 4 bases from J; bases unmatched to any gene: 7. The CDR3 sequence is 14 residues long. CDR3 nucleotides: TGCGCCATTACACTAGCGGGAAGGTACAATGAGCAGTTCTTC. This encodes CAITLAGRYNEQFF.

The rearrangement joins TRBV19 to TRBJ1-3, with TRBD1 identical over 9 bases. The CDR3 spans 18 residues. The J segment lost 3 bases and the V segment lost 5 bases, leaving 14 bases of the junction unmatched. Germline-derived CDR1 and CDR2 are LNHDA and SQIVND (reference sequence). The CDR3 DNA is TGTGCCAGTAGTGACCCTCTCGACCGGGACAGGGTTGGAAACACCATATATTTT. Protein sequence: CASSDPLDRDRVGNTIYF.

The chain has TRBV7-2 and TRBJ2-3; D is possibly TRBD1 (5 bases). This CDR3 has 14 residues. Trimming pared 1 base from V and 2 bases from J, leaving 7 bases between. Per germline, CDR1 SGHTA and CDR2 FQGNSA. DNA for the CDR3: TGTGCCAGCAGCTTAGGCAGGGACACAGATACGCAGTATTTT. Its translation is CASSLGRDTDTQYF.

The J gene is TRBJ2-7, the V gene TRBV6-5; unclear D gene. The germline V gene encodes CDR1 MNHEY and CDR2 SVGAGI. There are 15 residues in the CDR3. V was cut by 6 bases and J by 3 bases, with 18 bases left in between. CDR3 sequence (DNA): TGTGCCAGCAGCCCTCACTTCTCGAAACACTACGAGCAGTACTTC. It translates to CASSPHFSKHYEQYF.

V is TRBV27 and J is TRBJ1-1, with 8 bases lining up with TRBD1. V shed 3 bases, J shed 4 bases, and the junction held 4 bases outside the gene matches. This CDR3 has 14 residues. Germline V gene sequence: CDR1 MNHEY, CDR2 SMNVEV (reference sequence). CDR3 DNA: TGTGCCAGCAGTTTTCAGGGGGCTAGCACTGAAGCTTTCTTT. This encodes CASSFQGASTEAFF.

This clone has only a few counts. The chain couples TRBV10-3 to TRBJ2-7, with D perhaps matching TRBD2 (6 bases). In germline, CDR1 is ENHRY, CDR2 SYGVKD. The CDR3 runs 16 residues. Trimming pared 4 bases from V and 3 bases from J, leaving 19 bases between. Here the CDR3 DNA reads TGTGCCATCAGTGCCCCCTCGGGCGGGAAGGACTACGAGCAGTACTTC. Translating gives CAISAPSGGKDYEQYF.

The table lists this clone with a count of one. The genes are TRBV5-6 and TRBJ1-1; no firm D call. CDR3 size: 16 residues. Germline values: CDR1 SGHDT, CDR2 YYEEEE. The V and J ends lost 4 bases and 0 bases respectively, with 16 bases between them. CDR3 DNA sequence: TGTGCCAGCAGCCCCCTTTTGGTAGGGCTGAACACTGAAGCTTTCTTT. Translation gives CASSPLLVGLNTEAFF.

The chain couples TRBV6-5 to TRBJ2-6; possible D gene TRBD1, 5 bases. V lost 9 bases to trimming and J lost 3 bases, with 9 bases between them. Germline V gene data show CDR1 as MNHEY and CDR2 as SVGAGI. The CDR3 sequence is 13 residues long. The CDR3 DNA is TGTGCCAGTCAGGGTTTTGGGGCCAACGTCCTGACTTTC. It translates to CASQGFGANVLTF.

The chain couples TRBV6-5 to TRBJ2-7; D not resolved. The V end was cut by 6 bases, the J end by 0 bases, with 6 bases between. The CDR3 loop spans 12 amino acids. CDR1 MNHEY and CDR2 SVGAGI come from the germline V gene. CDR3 sequence reads: CASRGSSYEQYF. CDR3 coding DNA: TGTGCCAGCAGAGGATCCTCCTACGAGCAGTACTTC.

J is TRBJ2-5 and V is TRBV7-6; a weak D match, TRBD2 (5 bases). Trimming shortened V by 1 base and J by 5 bases, and 11 bases separated the two germline ends. The germline CDR1 and CDR2 sequences are SGHVS and FNYEAQ. The CDR3 is 14 residues long. This chain's CDR3 is CASSLVLAGETQYF. CDR3 nucleotide sequence: TGTGCCAGCAGCTTAGTGCTAGCCGGGGAGACCCAGTACTTC. Full variable domain (missing parts from reference TRBV7-6 and TRBJ2-5): GAGVSQSPRYKVTKRGQDVALRCDPISGHVSLYWYRQALGQGPEFLTYFNYEAQQDKSGLPNDRFSAERPEGSISTLTIQRTEQRDSAMYRCASSLVLAGETQYFGPGTRLLVL.

The CDR3: CASSDRDTPWEGQYF. CDR3 coding DNA: TGTGCCAGCAGCGACCGGGACACCCCCTGGGAAGGGCAGTACTTC. This rearrangement joins TRBV9 to TRBJ2-7, with D possibly being TRBD1 (6 bases). This CDR3 comprises 15 residues. Germline V lookup: CDR1 SGDLS, CDR2 YYNGEE. V dropped 3 bases and J dropped 9 bases, with 22 bases sitting between them. The entire variable domain, with the rest obtained from reference TRBV9 and TRBJ2-7, is as follows: DSGVTQTPKHLITATGQRVTLRCSPRSGDLSVYWYQQSLDQGLQFLIQYYNGEERAKGNILERFSAQQFPDLHSELNLSSLELGDSALYFCASSDRDTPWEGQYFGPGTRLTVT.

This clone has a single count. The V and J genes are TRBV11-2 and TRBJ1-1; tentative D call: TRBD1 (5 bases). CDR1 is SGHAT and CDR2 is FQNNGV in the germline V gene. The CDR3 is made up of 15 amino acids. Trimming shortened V by 0 bases and J by 7 bases, and 15 bases separated the two germline ends. The CDR3 DNA reads TGTGCCAGCAGCTTAGAGGGTCCTGGGGCCCATGAAGCTTTCTTT. Translated, it gives CASSLEGPGAHEAFF.

The chain carries TRBV6-5 and TRBJ1-1; D is unresolved. Germline CDR1 is MNHEY and CDR2 is SVGAGI. This CDR3 has 14 amino acids. The V end was cut by 7 bases, the J end by 0 bases, with 12 bases between. CDR3 nucleotide sequence: TGTGCCAGCAATACCAGCCCCATGAACACTGAAGCTTTCTTT. This sequence encodes CASNTSPMNTEAFF.

As for this clone: Within the sample, other DNA sequences also encode this same CDR3. The chain carries TRBV9 and TRBJ1-5, with a tentative D call TRBD1 (5 bases). CDR1 and CDR2 from the germline V gene are SGDLS and YYNGEE. The CDR3 runs to 15 residues. Trimming shortened V by 0 bases and J by 5 bases, and 12 bases separated the two germline ends. CDR3 protein: CASSVGGRADQPQHF. DNA of the CDR3: TGTGCCAGCAGCGTAGGGGGGAGGGCCGATCAGCCCCAGCATTTT.

The rearrangement joins TRBV13 to TRBJ2-3; 9 bases agree with TRBD1. Germline lookup yields CDR1 PRHDT and CDR2 FYEKMQ (reference sequence). The V gene end was trimmed by 5 bases and the J gene end by 5 bases; junction bases not matched to a gene: 11. The CDR3 runs 16 residues. The CDR3 bases are TGTGCCAGCAGCCGCCTCCGGGACAGGGAAGGAGATACGCAGTATTTT. This translates into CASSRLRDREGDTQYF.

The chain recombines TRBV27 with TRBJ1-5, with TRBD1 matching over 9 bases. The CDR3 contains 14 residues. Per germline, CDR1 MNHEY and CDR2 SMNVEV (reference sequence). With V trimmed by 5 bases and J by 5 bases, 4 bases remained unmatched. The CDR3 protein is CASSQYRGHQPQHF. DNA of the CDR3: TGTGCCAGCAGTCAATACAGGGGGCATCAGCCCCAGCATTTT.

The V call is TRBV6-5, the J call TRBJ1-1; a weak D match, TRBD1 (5 bases). Between the trimmed V and J ends, which lost 0 bases and 5 bases, there was a span of 13 bases. CDR3 length equals 15 residues. From germline, CDR1 is MNHEY and CDR2 SVGAGI. In nucleotides, the CDR3 is TGTGCCAGCAGTTACTCCCCGCGGGGGGAAACTGAAGCTTTCTTT. It codes for CASSYSPRGETEAFF.

The sample holds one count of this clone. The genes are TRBV6-6 and TRBJ1-2; a weak D match, TRBD1 (6 bases). The CDR3 spans 13 residues. Germline V lookup: CDR1 MNHNY, CDR2 SVGAGI (reference sequence). Trimming took 7 bases from V and 7 from J, leaving 16 bases between them. This CDR3 reads CASKGTGMGGYTF. In DNA, the CDR3 is TGTGCCAGCAAGGGAACAGGGATGGGTGGCTACACCTTC.

V and J are TRBV4-2 and TRBJ2-3, with 7 bases identical to TRBD2. The junction had 8 bases not matched to a gene; V was cut back by 4 bases and J by 1 base. CDR1 is LGHNA, CDR2 YNFKEQ, per germline. The CDR3 spans 16 residues. DNA of the CDR3: TGTGCCAGCAGCCTACTACTAAGCGGGGGCACAGATACGCAGTATTTT. This codes for CASSLLLSGGTDTQYF.

This sequence joins TRBV4-3 and TRBJ2-2, with D maybe TRBD2 (6 bases). The germline CDR1 and CDR2 sequences are LGHNA and YSLEER. The V end lost 7 bases, the J end lost 0 bases, and 15 bases lay between the germline ends. The CDR3 covers 16 residues. CDR3 protein: CASTPSSAPNTGELFF. CDR3 coding DNA: TGCGCCAGCACCCCGTCTAGCGCCCCGAACACCGGGGAGCTGTTTTTT.

V usage is TRBV16 and J usage is TRBJ1-4, with D possibly TRBD1 on 5 matching bases. Per germline, CDR1 KGHSY and CDR2 FQNENV. Trimming removed 2 bases from V and 8 bases from J, with 12 bases in between. The CDR3 covers 14 residues. CDR3 loop: CASSQGSGKEKLFF. CDR3 nucleotides: TGTGCCAGCAGCCAAGGTTCAGGGAAAGAAAAACTGTTTTTT.

This clone was observed once. J is TRBJ1-1 and V is TRBV7-9; possibly TRBD1 for D (6 bases). V was shortened by 3 bases and J by 2 bases, with 7 bases between the two germline ends. The CDR3 covers 13 residues. Germline V gene data show CDR1 as SEHNR and CDR2 as FQNEAQ (reference sequence). The CDR3 loop reads CASSLTGNTEAFF. DNA for the CDR3: TGTGCCAGCAGCTTGACAGGAAACACTGAAGCTTTCTTT.

The rearrangement joins TRBV11-1 to TRBJ2-1, with a weak D call TRBD1 (6 bases). The germline V gene encodes CDR1 SGHAT and CDR2 FQDESV (reference sequence). V lost 4 bases and J 10 bases, leaving 17 bases between the germline ends. The CDR3 loop spans 14 amino acids. CDR3 DNA sequence: TGTGCCAGCAGCTCGATCCGACAGGTATCAGAGCAGTTCTTC. Its protein product is CASSSIRQVSEQFF.

The chain has TRBV7-9 and TRBJ2-3, with D maybe TRBD2 (7 bases). The V and J ends lost 5 bases and 2 bases respectively, with 26 bases between them. Germline V gives CDR1 SEHNR, CDR2 FQNEAQ (reference sequence). This CDR3 is 19 amino acids long. The CDR3 sequence is CASSRSGAGALVYTDTQYF. In DNA, the CDR3 is TGTGCCAGCAGCCGTTCTGGGGCGGGGGCCCTTGTATACACAGATACGCAGTATTTT. Full variable domain (rest looked up from reference TRBV7-9 and TRBJ2-3): DTGVSQNPRHKITKRGQNVTFRCDPISEHNRLYWYRQTLGQGPEFLTYFQNEAQLEKSRLLSDRFSAERPKGSFSTLEIQRTEQGDSAMYLCASSRSGAGALVYTDTQYFGPGTRLTVL.

The chain has TRBV5-1 and TRBJ2-2; TRBD2 matches at 7 bases. The CDR3 runs 18 residues. V shed 0 bases and J 6 bases; nucleotides not matched to a gene: 14. The germline V gene has CDR1 SGHRS and CDR2 YFSETQ. The CDR3 here is CASSLGLAVKFEAGELFF. In nucleotides, the CDR3 is TGCGCCAGCAGCTTGGGACTAGCCGTTAAGTTTGAAGCCGGGGAGCTGTTTTTT.

This sequence joins TRBV5-5 and TRBJ2-2; the D is unclear. The germline V gene has CDR1 SGHKS and CDR2 YYEKEE (reference sequence). This CDR3 region has 11 residues. V was clipped by 0 bases and J by 7 bases, with 1 base between them. CDR3: CASSLDGELFF. CDR3 nucleotide sequence: TGTGCCAGCAGCTTGGACGGGGAGCTGTTTTTT.

This sequence joins TRBV27 and TRBJ1-2, with D maybe TRBD1 (6 bases). Germline CDR1 and CDR2: MNHEY and SMNVEV (reference sequence). V was clipped by 0 bases and J by 2 bases, with 13 bases between them. The CDR3 has 16 residues. The CDR3 DNA is TGTGCCAGCAGTTTATCGAGGGACACCATCAACTATGGCTACACCTTC. Protein product: CASSLSRDTINYGYTF.

The chain joins TRBV5-1 to TRBJ2-2, with TRBD2 as a possible D gene (5 bases). There are 15 residues in the CDR3. Germline V gene data show CDR1 as SGHRS and CDR2 as YFSETQ. With 3 bases removed from V and 0 bases from J, the gap between germline ends came to 9 bases. The CDR3 DNA follows: TGCGCCAGCAGCTCCCGGGGTGCGAACACCGGGGAGCTGTTTTTT. Its protein is CASSSRGANTGELFF.

The chain recombines TRBV2 with TRBJ2-1; D gene unclear. Trimming took 6 bases from V and 0 from J, leaving 12 bases between them. There are 15 residues in the CDR3. The germline V gene encodes CDR1 SNHLY and CDR2 FYNNEI. As DNA, the CDR3 is TGTGCCAGCAGCTCCCCGAAAGGCTCCTACAATGAGCAGTTCTTC. Its translation is CASSSPKGSYNEQFF.